The T cell receptor (beta chain) under discussion was sequenced for a study of blood T cells in healthy people across ages. This CDR3 has 12 amino acids. CDR1 and CDR2 from the germline V gene are SGHDN and FVKESK. Then a second PCR, running roughly 7 to 12 cycles, was carried out with a sample-barcoded 5' primer and a J-beta primer mix. Individual samples furnished no less than 2.5 million CDR3-containing paired-end reads apiece. TCRdb called the 5' RACE reads again in MiXCR, with one record for every CDR3 protein. The table includes 700,000 to 950,000 distinct CDR3 sequences, approximately 39% detected once.

This chain uses TRBV14 with TRBJ2-7; D is uncertain. The J call may be in error: the DNA end matches TRBJ2-5 better. The sequenced sample was blood. The receptor was derived from a woman in her sixties in good health. The CDR3 sequence is CASSQPTGTQYF. The DNA for the CDR3 is TGTGCCAGCAGCCAGCCGACGGGGACCCAGTACTTC.